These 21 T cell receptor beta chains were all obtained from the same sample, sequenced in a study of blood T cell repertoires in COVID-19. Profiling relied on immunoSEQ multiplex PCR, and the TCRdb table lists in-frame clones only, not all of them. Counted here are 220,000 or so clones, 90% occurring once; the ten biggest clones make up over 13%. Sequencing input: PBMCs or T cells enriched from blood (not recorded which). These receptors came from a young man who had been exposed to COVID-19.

The CDR3 DNA reads as TGTGCCAGCAGGCCCCCAGGGCCCGATACGCAGTATTTT. Its protein is CASRPPGPDTQYF. V is TRBV7-2 and J is TRBJ2-3; D may be TRBD1 (5 bases). The CDR3 totals 13 residues. The germline gives CDR1 SGHTA, CDR2 FQGNSA. V was cut by 6 bases and J by 6 bases, with 13 bases left in between.

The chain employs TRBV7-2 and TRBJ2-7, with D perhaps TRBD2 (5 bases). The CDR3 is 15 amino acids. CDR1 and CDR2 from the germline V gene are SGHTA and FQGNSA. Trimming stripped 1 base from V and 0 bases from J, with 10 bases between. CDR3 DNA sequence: TGTGCCAGCAGCTTAGAGAGGGCAAGCTCCTACGAGCAGTACTTC. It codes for CASSLERASSYEQYF.

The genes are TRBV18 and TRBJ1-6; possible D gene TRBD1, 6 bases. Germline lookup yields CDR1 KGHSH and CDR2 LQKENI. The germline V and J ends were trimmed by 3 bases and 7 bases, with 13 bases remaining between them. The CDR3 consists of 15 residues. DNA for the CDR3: TGTGCCAGCTCACCGACGGGACACACAAATTCACCCCTCCACTTT. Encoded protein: CASSPTGHTNSPLHF.

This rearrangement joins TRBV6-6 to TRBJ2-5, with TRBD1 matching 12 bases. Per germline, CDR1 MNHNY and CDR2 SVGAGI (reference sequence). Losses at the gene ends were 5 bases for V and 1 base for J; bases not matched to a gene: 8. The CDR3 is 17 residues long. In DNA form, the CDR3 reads TGTGCCAGCAGTCCGGGACAGGGGGCGATTAGCCAAGAGACCCAGTACTTC. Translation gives CASSPGQGAISQETQYF.

The DNA for the CDR3 is TGCGCCAGCAGCCATACCATCGGACAGGACCTTAGCACAGATACGCAGTATTTT. Translation gives CASSHTIGQDLSTDTQYF. The chain couples TRBV4-1 to TRBJ2-3, with 7 bases aligning to TRBD1. Germline V gene data show CDR1 as MGHRA and CDR2 as YSYEKL. V lost 3 bases, J lost 0 bases, and 12 bases stayed unmatched. The CDR3 contains 18 residues.

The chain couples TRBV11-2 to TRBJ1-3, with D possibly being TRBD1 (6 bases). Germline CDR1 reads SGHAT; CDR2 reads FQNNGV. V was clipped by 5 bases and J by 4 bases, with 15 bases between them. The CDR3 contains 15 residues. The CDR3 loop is CASSPGVFRGNTIYF. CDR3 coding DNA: TGTGCCAGCAGCCCAGGGGTATTTAGGGGAAACACCATATATTTT.

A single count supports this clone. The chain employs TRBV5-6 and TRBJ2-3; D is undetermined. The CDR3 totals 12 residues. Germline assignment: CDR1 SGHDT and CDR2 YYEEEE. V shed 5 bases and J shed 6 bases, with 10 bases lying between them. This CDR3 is CASRRSVDTQYF. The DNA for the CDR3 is TGTGCCAGCAGAAGATCAGTGGATACGCAGTATTTT.

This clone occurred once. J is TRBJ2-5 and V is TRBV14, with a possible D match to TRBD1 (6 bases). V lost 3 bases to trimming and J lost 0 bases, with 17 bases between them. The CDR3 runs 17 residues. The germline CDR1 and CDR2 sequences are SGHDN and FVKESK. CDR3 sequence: CASSHYEQGSYQETQYF. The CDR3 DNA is TGTGCCAGCAGCCATTACGAACAGGGAAGCTACCAAGAGACCCAGTACTTC. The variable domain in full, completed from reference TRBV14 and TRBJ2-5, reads EAGVTQFPSHSVIEKGQTVTLRCDPISGHDNLYWYRRVMGKEIKFLLHFVKESKQDESGMPNNRFLAERTGGTYSTLKVQPAELEDSGVYFCASSHYEQGSYQETQYFGPGTRLLVL.

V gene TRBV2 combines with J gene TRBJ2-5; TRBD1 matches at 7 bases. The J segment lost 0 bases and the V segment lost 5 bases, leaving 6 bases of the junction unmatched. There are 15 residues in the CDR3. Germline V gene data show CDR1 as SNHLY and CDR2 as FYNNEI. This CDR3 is CASSQRTGDQETQYF. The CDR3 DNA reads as TGTGCCAGCAGTCAAAGGACAGGAGACCAAGAGACCCAGTACTTC.

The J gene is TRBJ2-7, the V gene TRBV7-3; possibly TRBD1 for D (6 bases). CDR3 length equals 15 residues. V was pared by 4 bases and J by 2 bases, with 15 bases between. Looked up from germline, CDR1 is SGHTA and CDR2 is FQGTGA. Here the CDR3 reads CASSSYAGQTYEQYF. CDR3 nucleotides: TGTGCCAGCAGCTCCTACGCTGGACAGACCTACGAGCAGTACTTC.

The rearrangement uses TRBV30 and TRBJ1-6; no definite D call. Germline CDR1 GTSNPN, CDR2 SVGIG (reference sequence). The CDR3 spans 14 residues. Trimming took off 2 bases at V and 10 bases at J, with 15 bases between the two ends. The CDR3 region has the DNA TGTGCCTGGAGTATCGGGGTAGTAGAGTCACCCCTCCACTTT. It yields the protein CAWSIGVVESPLHF.

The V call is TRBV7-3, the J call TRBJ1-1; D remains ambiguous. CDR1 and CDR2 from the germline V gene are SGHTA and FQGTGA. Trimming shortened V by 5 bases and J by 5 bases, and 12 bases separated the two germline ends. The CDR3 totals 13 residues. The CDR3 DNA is TGTGCCAGCAGCCCACATTCGGGGACTGAAGCTTTCTTT. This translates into CASSPHSGTEAFF.

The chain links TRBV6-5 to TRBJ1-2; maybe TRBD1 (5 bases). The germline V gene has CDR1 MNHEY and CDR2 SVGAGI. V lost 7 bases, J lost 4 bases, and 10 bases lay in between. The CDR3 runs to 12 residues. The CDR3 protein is CASTQGGYGYTF. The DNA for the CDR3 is TGTGCCAGCACCCAGGGCGGCTATGGCTACACCTTC.

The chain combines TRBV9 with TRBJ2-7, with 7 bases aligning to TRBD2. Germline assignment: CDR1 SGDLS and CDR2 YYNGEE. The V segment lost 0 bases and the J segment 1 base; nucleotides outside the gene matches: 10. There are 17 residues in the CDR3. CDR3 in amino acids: CASSVGASGAPSYEQYF. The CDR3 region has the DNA TGTGCCAGCAGCGTAGGAGCTAGCGGAGCTCCTTCCTACGAGCAGTACTTC.

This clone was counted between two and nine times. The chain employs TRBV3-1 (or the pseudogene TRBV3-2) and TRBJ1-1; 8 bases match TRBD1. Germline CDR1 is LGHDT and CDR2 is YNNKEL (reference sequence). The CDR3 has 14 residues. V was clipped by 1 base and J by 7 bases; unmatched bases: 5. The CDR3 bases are TGTGCCAGCAGCCAAGGACAGGGGAGCCTTGAAGCTTTCTTT. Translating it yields CASSQGQGSLEAFF.

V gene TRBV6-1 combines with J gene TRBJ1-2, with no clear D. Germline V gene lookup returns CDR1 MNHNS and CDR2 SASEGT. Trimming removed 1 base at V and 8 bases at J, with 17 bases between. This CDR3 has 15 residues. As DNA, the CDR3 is TGTGCCAGCAGTGAAGGGGCGATGAGGGTGAGGGGCTACACCTTC. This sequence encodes CASSEGAMRVRGYTF.

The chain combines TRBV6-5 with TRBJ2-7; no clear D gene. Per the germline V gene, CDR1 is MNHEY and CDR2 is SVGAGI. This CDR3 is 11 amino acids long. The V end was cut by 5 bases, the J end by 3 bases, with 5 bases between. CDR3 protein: CASSTYYEQYF. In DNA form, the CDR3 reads TGTGCCAGCAGTACATACTACGAGCAGTACTTC.

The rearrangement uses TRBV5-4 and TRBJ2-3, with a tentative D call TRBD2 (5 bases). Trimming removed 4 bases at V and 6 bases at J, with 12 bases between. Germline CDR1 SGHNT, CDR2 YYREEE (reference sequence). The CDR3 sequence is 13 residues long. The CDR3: CASSRTRDDTQYF. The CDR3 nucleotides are TGTGCCAGCAGCCGAACTAGAGACGATACGCAGTATTTT.

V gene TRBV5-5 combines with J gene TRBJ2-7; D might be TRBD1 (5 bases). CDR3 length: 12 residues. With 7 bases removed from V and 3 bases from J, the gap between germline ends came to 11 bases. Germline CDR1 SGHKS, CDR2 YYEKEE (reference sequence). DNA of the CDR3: TGTGCCAGCTCTGGGGCTAGCTACGAGCAGTACTTC. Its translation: CASSGASYEQYF.

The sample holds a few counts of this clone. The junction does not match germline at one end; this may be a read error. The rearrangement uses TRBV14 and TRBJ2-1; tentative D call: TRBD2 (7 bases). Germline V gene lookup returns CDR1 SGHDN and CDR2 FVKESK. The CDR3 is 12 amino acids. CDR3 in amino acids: CASSQGGGGALF. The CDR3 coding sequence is TGTGCCAGCAGCCAAGGGGGAGGGGGGGCCCTCTTC. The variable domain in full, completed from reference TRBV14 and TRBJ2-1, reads EAGVTQFPSHSVIEKGQTVTLRCDPISGHDNLYWYRRVMGKEIKFLLHFVKESKQDESGMPNNRFLAERTGGTYSTLKVQPAELEDSGVYFCASSQGGGGALFGPGTRLTVL.

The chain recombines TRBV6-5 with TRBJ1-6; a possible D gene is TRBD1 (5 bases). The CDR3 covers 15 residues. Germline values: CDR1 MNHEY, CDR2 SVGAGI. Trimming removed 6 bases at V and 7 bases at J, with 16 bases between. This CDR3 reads CASSSRGTGNSPLHF. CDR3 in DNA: TGTGCCAGCAGCAGCCGGGGGACGGGGAATTCACCCCTCCACTTT.